What follows is one TCR beta chain and its context. The antigen is undetermined. The data were obtained in a study of OX40 agonist ivuxolimab in advanced cancers. Study-level background: The treatment was a fully human IgG2 OX40 agonist, ivuxolimab.

Collection of blood occurred at baseline, at cycle 4 day 1, and at cycle 7 day 1. CDR1 is MGHDK, CDR2 SYGVNS, per germline. Trimming at V came to 2 bases and at J to 1 base, leaving 0 bases not matched to a gene. This CDR3 is built from 15 residues. Some clones are missing from TCRdb's copy, which holds only in-frame ones; the method was immunoSEQ multiplex PCR. The table lists 33,000 or so clones, less than 80% of them singletons. Study-wide points: It was not determined which antigens were specifically recognized by the peripheral T cells that had undergone clonal expansion. Doses of 0.1 to 3.0 mg/kg were accompanied by clonal expansion of CD4+ and CD8+ blood T cells by week 6.

The TCR originated in an adult with an advanced solid tumor such as melanoma, head and neck, liver or kidney cancer. Sample: CD4+ or CD8+ T cells sorted from blood, taken in a trial of the OX40 agonist ivuxolimab. The gene calls are TRBV25-1 and TRBJ2-2; 8 nucleotides align to TRBD1. The CDR3 here is CASSEDRGNTGELFF. The CDR3 coding sequence is TGTGCCAGCAGTGAAGACAGGGGGAACACCGGGGAGCTGTTTTTT.